This paragraph covers one T cell receptor delta chain sequence. A far larger clone differs by one base, so this is likely a read error. This specimen includes other DNA sequences encoding the same CDR3. The data are from a study of gamma delta lymphoproliferative disorders and STAT genes. Germline values: CDR1 GEAIGNYY, CDR2 EKD. The CDR3 loop spans 17 amino acids. V lost 0 bases, J lost 0 bases, and 16 bases lay in between. TCRdb re-identified clones in the multiplex PCR reads via CATT. The table lists approximately 1,200 delta-chain clones, 1.9% of them singletons. The receptor sequences were amplified from genomic DNA of peripheral blood mononuclear cells.

The sequence was collected from a human donor in good health. The rearrangement joins TRDV2 to TRDJ1, with D unresolved. The sample consisted of blood. The CDR3 loop is CACDTVGTESNTDKLIF. The CDR3 nucleotides read TGTGCCTGTGACACCGTAGGAACCGAATCCAACACCGATAAACTCATCTTT.